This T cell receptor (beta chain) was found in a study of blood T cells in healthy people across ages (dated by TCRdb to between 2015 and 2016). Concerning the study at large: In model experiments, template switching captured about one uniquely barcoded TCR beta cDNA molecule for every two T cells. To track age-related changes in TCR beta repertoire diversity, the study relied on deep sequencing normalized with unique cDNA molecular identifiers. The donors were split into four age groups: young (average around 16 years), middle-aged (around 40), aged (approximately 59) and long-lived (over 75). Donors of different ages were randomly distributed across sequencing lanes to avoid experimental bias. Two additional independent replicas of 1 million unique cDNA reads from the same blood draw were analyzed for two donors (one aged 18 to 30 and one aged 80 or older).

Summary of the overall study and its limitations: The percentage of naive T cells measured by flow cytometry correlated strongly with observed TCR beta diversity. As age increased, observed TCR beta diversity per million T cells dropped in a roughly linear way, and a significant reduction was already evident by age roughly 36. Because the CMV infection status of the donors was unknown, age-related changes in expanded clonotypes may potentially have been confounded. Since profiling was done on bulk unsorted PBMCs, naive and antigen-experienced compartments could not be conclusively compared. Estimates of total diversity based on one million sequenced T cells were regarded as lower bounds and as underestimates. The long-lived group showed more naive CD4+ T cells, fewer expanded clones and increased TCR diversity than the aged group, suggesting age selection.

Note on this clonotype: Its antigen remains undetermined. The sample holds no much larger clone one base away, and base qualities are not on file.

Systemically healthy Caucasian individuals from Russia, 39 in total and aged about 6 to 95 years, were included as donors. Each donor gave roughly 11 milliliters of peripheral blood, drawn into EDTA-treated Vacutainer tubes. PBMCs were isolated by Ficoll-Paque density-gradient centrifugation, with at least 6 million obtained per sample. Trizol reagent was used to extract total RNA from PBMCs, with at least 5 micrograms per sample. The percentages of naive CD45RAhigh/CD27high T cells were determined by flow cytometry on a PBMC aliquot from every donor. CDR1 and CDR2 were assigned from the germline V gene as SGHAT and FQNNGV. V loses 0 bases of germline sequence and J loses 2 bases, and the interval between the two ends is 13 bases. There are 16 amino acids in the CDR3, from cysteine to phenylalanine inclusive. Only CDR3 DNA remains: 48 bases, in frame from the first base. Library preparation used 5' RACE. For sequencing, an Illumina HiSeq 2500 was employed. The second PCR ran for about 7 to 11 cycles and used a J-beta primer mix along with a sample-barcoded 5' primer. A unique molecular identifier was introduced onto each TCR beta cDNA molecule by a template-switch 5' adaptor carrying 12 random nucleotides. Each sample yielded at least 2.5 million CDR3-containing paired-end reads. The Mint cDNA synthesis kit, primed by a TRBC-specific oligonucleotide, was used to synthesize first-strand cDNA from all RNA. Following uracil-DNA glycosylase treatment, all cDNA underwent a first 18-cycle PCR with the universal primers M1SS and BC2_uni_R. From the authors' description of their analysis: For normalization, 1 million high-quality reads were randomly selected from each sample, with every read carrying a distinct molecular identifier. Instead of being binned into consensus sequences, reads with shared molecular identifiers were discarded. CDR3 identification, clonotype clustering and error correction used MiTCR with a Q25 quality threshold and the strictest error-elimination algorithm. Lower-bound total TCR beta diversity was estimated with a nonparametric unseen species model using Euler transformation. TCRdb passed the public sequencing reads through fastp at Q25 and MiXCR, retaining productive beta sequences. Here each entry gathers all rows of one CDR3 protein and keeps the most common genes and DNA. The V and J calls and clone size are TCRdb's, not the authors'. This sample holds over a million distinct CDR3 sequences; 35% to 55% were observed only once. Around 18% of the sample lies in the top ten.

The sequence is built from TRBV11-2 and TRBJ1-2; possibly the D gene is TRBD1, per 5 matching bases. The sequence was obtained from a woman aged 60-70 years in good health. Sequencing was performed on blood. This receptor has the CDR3 CASSLEGGGWNYGYTF. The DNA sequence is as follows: TGTGCCAGCAGCTTAGAGGGGGGGGGATGGAACTATGGCTACACCTTC.